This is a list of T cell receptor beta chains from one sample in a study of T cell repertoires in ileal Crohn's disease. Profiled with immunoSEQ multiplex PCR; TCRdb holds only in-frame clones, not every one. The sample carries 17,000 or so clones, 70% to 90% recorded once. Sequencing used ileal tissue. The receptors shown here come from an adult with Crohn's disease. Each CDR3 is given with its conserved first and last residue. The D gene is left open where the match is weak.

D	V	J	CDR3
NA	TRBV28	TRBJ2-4	CASSWAGAAGSKNIQYF
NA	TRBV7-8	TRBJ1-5	CASSSTPGTQSF
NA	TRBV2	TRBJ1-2	CASRLGRGNYGYTF
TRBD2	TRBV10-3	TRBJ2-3	CAISVVREGLTDTQYF
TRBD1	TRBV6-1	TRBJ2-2	CASSELAGTGRTGELFF
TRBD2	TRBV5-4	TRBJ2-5	CASSSPAGLKKQYF
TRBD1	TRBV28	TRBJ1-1	CASSPRDRVDEAFF
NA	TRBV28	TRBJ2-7	CASGRGTVYEQYF
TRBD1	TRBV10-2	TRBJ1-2	CASNPGTGRGYTF
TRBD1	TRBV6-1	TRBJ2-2	CASKTGTVNTGELFF
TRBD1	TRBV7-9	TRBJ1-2	CASSQRDKREGAAYGYTF
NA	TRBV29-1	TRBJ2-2	CSVDAVNTGELFF
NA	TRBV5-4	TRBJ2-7	CASSQKASGISYEQYF
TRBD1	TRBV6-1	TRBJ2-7	CATSQTGDRYEQYF
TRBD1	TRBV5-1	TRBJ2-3	CASSPDKGQGQYF
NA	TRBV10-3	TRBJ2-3	CAISQTGHTDTQYF
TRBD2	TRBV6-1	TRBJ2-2	CASSDTGGTGELFF
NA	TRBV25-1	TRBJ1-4	CASSDYDPKAANEKLFF
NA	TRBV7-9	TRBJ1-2	CASSLTGKPSYGYTF
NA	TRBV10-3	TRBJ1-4	CAISSGLGGEKLFF
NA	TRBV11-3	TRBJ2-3	CASSLHQEDTQYF
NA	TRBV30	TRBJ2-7	CAWRGGGGEVEYF